This T cell receptor beta chain was recovered during a study of Graves' ophthalmopathy and Graves' hyperthyroidism. The CDR3 totals 12 residues. CDR1 and CDR2 from the germline V gene are MDHEN and SYDVKM. None of the included patients had other autoimmune diseases, uncontrolled infections, pregnancy or lactation, as these led to exclusion. Amplification from RNA transcripts yielded the TCR beta CDR3 regions. A first-round RT-PCR used HTBI primers, followed by a second-round multiplex PCR. Via MiXCR, TCRdb re-called the multiplex PCR reads, giving one row per CDR3 protein. The sample consists of around 470,000 distinct CDR3 sequences, approximately 14% of them appearing once. As regards this clonotype: The target antigen is unknown. Germline is not matched at one junction end, which may reflect a read error.

Study observations and caveats: Clonotypes were expanded in thyroid at above 0.001 frequency, and most also appeared in blood. The model's ophthalmopathy progression predictions had roughly 65% sensitivity and just under 75% specificity.

The chain links TRBV28 to TRBJ1-1; D is unresolved. The source of this sequence is a woman in her thirties with Graves' ophthalmopathy. Sequencing used blood. The CDR3 DNA sequence: TGTGCCTGCAGTTTGGGGTGGACTGAAGCTTTCTTT. This gives the protein CACSLGWTEAFF.